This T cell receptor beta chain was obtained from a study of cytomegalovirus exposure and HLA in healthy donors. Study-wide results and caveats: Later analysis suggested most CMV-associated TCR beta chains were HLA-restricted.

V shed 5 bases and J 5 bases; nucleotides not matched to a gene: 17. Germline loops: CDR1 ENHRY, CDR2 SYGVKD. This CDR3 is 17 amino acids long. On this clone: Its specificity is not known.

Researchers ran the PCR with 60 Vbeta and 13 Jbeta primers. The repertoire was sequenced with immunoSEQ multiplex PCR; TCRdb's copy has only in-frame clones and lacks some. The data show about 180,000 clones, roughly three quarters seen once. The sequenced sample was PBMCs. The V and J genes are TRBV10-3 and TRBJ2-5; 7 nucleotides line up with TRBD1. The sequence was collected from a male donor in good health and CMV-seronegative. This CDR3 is CAISLTSRGQSTETQYF. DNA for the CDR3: TGTGCCATCAGTCTCACGTCACGGGGACAGTCAACGGAGACCCAGTACTTC.